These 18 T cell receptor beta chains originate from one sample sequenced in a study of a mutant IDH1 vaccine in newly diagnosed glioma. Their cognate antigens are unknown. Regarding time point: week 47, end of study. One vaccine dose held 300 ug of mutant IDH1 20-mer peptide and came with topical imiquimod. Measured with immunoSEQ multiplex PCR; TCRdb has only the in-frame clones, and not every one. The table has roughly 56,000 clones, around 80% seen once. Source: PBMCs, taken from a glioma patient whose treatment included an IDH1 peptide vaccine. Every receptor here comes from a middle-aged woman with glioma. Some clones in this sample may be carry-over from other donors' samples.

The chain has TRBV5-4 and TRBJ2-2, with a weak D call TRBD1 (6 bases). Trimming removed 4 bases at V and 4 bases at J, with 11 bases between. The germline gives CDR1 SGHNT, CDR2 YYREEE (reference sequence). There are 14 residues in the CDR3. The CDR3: CASSRDIPTGELFF. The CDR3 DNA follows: TGTGCCAGCAGCAGGGACATACCCACCGGGGAGCTGTTTTTT.

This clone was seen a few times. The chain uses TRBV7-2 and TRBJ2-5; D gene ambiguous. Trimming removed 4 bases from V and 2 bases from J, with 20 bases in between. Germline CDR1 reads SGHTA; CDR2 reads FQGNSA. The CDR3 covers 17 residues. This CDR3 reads CASSSLGRNGLQETQYF. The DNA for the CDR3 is TGTGCCAGCAGCTCCCTAGGTCGGAACGGGTTACAAGAGACCCAGTACTTC.

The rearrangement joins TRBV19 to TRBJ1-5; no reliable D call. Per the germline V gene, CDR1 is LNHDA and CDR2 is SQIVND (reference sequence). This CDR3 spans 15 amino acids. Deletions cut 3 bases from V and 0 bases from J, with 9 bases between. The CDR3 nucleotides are TGTGCCAGTAGTATTACACCTTATAGCAATCAGCCCCAGCATTTT. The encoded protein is CASSITPYSNQPQHF.

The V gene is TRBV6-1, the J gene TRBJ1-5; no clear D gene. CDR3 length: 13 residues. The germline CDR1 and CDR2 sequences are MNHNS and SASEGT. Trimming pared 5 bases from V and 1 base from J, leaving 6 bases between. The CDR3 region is CASSNWSNQPQHF. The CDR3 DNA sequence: TGTGCCAGCAGTAACTGGAGCAATCAGCCCCAGCATTTT.

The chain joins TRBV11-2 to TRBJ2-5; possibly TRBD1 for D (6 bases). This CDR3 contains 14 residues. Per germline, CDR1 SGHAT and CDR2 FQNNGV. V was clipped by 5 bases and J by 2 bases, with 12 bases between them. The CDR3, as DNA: TGTGCCAGCAGCCTTAGGACAGAGCAAGAGACCCAGTACTTC. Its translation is CASSLRTEQETQYF.

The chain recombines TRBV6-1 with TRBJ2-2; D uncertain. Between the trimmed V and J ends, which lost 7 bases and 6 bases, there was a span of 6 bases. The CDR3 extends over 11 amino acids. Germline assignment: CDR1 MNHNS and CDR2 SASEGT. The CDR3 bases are TGTGCCAGCACCCGATCCGGGGAGCTGTTTTTT. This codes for CASTRSGELFF.

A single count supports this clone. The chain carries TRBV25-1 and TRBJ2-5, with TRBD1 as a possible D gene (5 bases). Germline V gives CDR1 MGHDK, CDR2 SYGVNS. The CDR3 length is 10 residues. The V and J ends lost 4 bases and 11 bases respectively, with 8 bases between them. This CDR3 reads CASSAQEQYF. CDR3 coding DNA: TGTGCCAGCAGTGCACAGGAGCAGTACTTC.

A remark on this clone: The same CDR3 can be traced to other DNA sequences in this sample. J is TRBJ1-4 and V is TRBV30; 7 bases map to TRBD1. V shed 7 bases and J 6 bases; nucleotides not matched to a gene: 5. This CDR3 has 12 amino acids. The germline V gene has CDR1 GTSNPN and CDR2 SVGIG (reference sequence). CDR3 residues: CASGQGDEKLFF. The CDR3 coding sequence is TGTGCCTCTGGTCAGGGGGATGAAAAACTGTTTTTT.

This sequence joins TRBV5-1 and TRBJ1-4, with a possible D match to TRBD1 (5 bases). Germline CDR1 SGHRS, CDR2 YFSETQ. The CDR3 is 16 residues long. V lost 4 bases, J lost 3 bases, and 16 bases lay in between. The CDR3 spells CASSPRGAGSNEKLFF. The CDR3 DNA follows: TGCGCCAGCAGCCCGAGAGGGGCAGGATCTAATGAAAAACTGTTTTTT. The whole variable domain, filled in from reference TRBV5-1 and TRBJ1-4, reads KAGVTQTPRYLIKTRGQQVTLSCSPISGHRSVSWYQQTPGQGLQFLFEYFSETQRNKGNFPGRFSGRQFSNSRSEMNVSTLELGDSALYLCASSPRGAGSNEKLFFGSGTQLSVL.

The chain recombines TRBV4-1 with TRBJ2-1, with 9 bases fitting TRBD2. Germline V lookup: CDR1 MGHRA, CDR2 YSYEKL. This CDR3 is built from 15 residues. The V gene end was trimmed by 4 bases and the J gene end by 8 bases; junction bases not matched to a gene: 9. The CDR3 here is CASSPGRGGAYEQFF. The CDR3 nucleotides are TGCGCCAGCAGCCCAGGGCGCGGGGGGGCCTATGAGCAGTTCTTC.

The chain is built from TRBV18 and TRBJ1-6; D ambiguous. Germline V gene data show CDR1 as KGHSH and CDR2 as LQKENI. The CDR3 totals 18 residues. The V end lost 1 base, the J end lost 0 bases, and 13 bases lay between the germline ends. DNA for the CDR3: TGTGCCAGCTCACCACTTCCACACCCGAGCTCCTATAATTCACCCCTCCACTTT. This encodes CASSPLPHPSSYNSPLHF.

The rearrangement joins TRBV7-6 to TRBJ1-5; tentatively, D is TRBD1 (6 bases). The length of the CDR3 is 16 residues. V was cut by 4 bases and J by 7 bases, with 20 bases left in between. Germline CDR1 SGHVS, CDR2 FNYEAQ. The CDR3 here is CASSSSRGGAGQPQHF. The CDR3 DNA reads TGTGCCAGCAGCTCGTCCCGTGGGGGGGCGGGGCAGCCCCAGCATTTT.

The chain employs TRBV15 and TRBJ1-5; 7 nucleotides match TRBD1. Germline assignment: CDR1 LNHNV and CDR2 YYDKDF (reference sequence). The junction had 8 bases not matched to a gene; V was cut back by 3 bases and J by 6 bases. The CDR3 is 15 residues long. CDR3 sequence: CATSSFQGVIQPQHF. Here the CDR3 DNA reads TGTGCCACCAGCAGTTTCCAGGGGGTCATTCAGCCCCAGCATTTT.

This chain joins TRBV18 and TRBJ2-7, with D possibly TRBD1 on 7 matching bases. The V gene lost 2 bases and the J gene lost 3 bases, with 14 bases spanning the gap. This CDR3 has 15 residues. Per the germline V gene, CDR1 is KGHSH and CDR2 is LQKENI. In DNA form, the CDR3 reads TGTGCCAGCTCACCATCAGGGGGGTTCAACTACGAGCAGTACTTC. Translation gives CASSPSGGFNYEQYF.

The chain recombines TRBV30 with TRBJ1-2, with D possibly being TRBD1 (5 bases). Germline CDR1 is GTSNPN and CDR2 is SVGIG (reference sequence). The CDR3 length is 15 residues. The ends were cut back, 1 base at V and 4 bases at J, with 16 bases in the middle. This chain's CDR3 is CAWSATRQRGYGYTF. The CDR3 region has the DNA TGTGCCTGGAGTGCCACCCGGCAGAGGGGCTATGGCTACACCTTC.

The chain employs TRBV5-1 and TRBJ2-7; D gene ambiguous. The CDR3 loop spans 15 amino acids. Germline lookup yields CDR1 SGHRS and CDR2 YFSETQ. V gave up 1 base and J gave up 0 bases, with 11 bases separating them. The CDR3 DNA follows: TGCGCCAGCAGCTTGTCACCAGACCGCTCCTACGAGCAGTACTTC. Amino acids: CASSLSPDRSYEQYF. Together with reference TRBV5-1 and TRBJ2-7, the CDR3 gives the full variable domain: KAGVTQTPRYLIKTRGQQVTLSCSPISGHRSVSWYQQTPGQGLQFLFEYFSETQRNKGNFPGRFSGRQFSNSRSEMNVSTLELGDSALYLCASSLSPDRSYEQYFGPGTRLTVT.

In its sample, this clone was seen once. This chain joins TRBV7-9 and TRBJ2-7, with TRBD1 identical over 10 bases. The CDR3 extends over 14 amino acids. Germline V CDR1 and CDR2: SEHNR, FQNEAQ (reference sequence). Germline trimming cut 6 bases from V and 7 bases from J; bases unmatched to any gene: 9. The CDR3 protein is CASRSLGQGEEQYF. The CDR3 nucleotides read TGTGCCAGCAGGTCGCTTGGACAGGGGGAAGAGCAGTACTTC.

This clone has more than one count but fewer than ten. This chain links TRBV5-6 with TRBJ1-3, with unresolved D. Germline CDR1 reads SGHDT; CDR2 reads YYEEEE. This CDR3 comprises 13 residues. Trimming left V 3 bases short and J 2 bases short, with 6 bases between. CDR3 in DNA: TGTGCCAGCAGCTCTACGCCTGGAAACACCATATATTTT. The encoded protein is CASSSTPGNTIYF.